Listed here are 23 T cell receptor beta chains from one sample, sequenced in a study of blood T cell repertoires in COVID-19 (dated by TCRdb to about 2020). Libraries came from the immunoSEQ multiplex PCR assay. TCRdb retrieved this table from immuneACCESS and kept in-frame rearrangements only. Not all clones are present; in checked studies, unresolved V genes account for under half, and no reason is known for the remainder. This sample holds some 160,000 clones; more than 75% were observed only once. The ten largest make up around 4.4% of the sample. Sequencing was done on a sample of peripheral blood. The receptors here all came from a man between 60 and 75 years old with acute or convalescent COVID-19.

The V and J genes are TRBV19 and TRBJ1-6; the D is unclear. This CDR3 has 15 amino acids. Trimming took off 3 bases at V and 6 bases at J, with 12 bases between the two ends. Germline V gene sequence: CDR1 LNHDA, CDR2 SQIVND (reference sequence). CDR3 sequence (DNA): TGTGCCAGTAGTATCTTTGGGCAGCTTAATTCACCCCTCCACTTT. It encodes CASSIFGQLNSPLHF.

The CDR3 protein is CASSRQGDRAYEQYF. CDR3 DNA: TGTGCCAGCTCACGTCAGGGGGACAGGGCATACGAGCAGTACTTC. The V gene is TRBV18, the J gene TRBJ2-7; 9 bases are a match to TRBD1. Germline loops: CDR1 KGHSH, CDR2 LQKENI. The CDR3 length is 15 residues. The J segment lost 4 bases and the V segment lost 4 bases, leaving 8 bases of the junction unmatched.

This clone has at least ten counts. This chain uses TRBV6-6 with TRBJ2-7; no reliable D call. The germline V gene encodes CDR1 MNHNY and CDR2 SVGAGI (reference sequence). The CDR3 totals 13 residues. With 8 bases removed from V and 0 bases from J, the gap between germline ends came to 11 bases. CDR3 DNA sequence: TGTGCCAGCGGGCACAGTAGCTCCTACGAGCAGTACTTC. This translates into CASGHSSSYEQYF.

V gene TRBV27 combines with J gene TRBJ1-4, with D tentatively TRBD1 (5 bases). The CDR3 covers 17 residues. Germline assignment: CDR1 MNHEY and CDR2 SMNVEV (reference sequence). The V end lost 3 bases, the J end lost 0 bases, and 14 bases lay between the germline ends. CDR3 bases: TGTGCCAGCAGTTTCAGGGCTTCTGGGGCAACTAATGAAAAACTGTTTTTT. Protein: CASSFRASGATNEKLFF.

This chain uses TRBV5-1 with TRBJ2-2; D uncertain. CDR3 length: 13 residues. The V gene's germline CDR1 is SGHRS and CDR2 YFSETQ. Trimming took 2 bases from V and 2 from J, leaving 4 bases between them. The CDR3 protein is CASSFRNTGELFF. The CDR3 bases are TGCGCCAGCAGCTTTAGAAACACCGGGGAGCTGTTTTTT.

This clone came up a few times. The V and J genes are TRBV12-3 or TRBV12-4 and TRBJ1-2; D is undetermined. This CDR3 comprises 12 residues. The ends were cut back, 6 bases at V and 8 bases at J, with 13 bases in the middle. CDR3 DNA: TGTGCCAGCAGCGCCGGGGAAGGAGGCTACACCTTC. Protein: CASSAGEGGYTF.

A single count supports this clone. The chain links TRBV29-1 to TRBJ2-3; 8 positions match TRBD2. This CDR3 has 14 residues. V was pared by 6 bases and J by 7 bases, with 12 bases of the junction left unmatched. CDR1 is SQVTM, CDR2 ANQGSEA, per germline. DNA of the CDR3: TGCAGCGTCCCCTGGGAGCGGGAGAGGTATACGCAGTATTTT. This translates into CSVPWERERYTQYF.

This clone has more than one count but fewer than ten. CDR3 region: CASRLLAGQTGELFF. The CDR3 DNA reads TGTGCCAGCAGGTTACTAGCGGGACAAACCGGGGAGCTGTTTTTT. The chain uses TRBV11-3 and TRBJ2-2; 10 nucleotides agree with TRBD2. This CDR3 is 15 amino acids long. V lost 6 bases to trimming and J lost 5 bases; unmatched junction nucleotides: 6. Germline V gene lookup returns CDR1 SGHNT and CDR2 YENEEA. Full variable domain (remainder filled in from reference TRBV11-3 and TRBJ2-2): EAGVVQSPRYKIIEKKQPVAFWCNPISGHNTLYWYLQNLGQGPELLIRYENEEAVDDSQLPKDRFSAERLKGVDSTLKIQPAELGDSAVYLCASRLLAGQTGELFFGEGSRLTVL.

The gene calls are TRBV3-1 (or the pseudogene TRBV3-2) and TRBJ2-7; TRBD2 matches 7 bases. CDR3 length: 15 amino acids. Germline V CDR1 and CDR2: LGHDT, YNNKEL (reference sequence). Trimming at V came to 3 bases and at J to 1 base, leaving 6 bases not matched to a gene. In DNA form, the CDR3 reads TGTGCCAGCAGCCATCGCAGCGGGATATCCTACGAGCAGTACTTC. The encoded protein is CASSHRSGISYEQYF.

V and J are TRBV12-3 or TRBV12-4 and TRBJ1-2; a weak D match, TRBD1 (5 bases). This CDR3 contains 13 residues. Trimming removed 5 bases at V and 6 bases at J, with 13 bases between. The CDR3 DNA reads as TGTGCCAGCAGTGGGGCCGCAGGGAATGGCTACACCTTC. Translating gives CASSGAAGNGYTF.

This clone appeared once. The CDR3 DNA sequence: TGCGCCAGCAGCCAAGCGGTAAGGAGAGAAAAACTGTTTTTT. As protein: CASSQAVRREKLFF. The chain carries TRBV4-1 and TRBJ1-4, with D unclear. There are 14 residues in the CDR3. Germline V gene lookup returns CDR1 MGHRA and CDR2 YSYEKL. Trimming removed 1 base at V and 8 bases at J, with 11 bases between.

The J gene is TRBJ2-1, the V gene TRBV3-1 (or the pseudogene TRBV3-2), with TRBD1 as a possible D gene (5 bases). V was cut by 4 bases and J by 7 bases, with 14 bases left in between. The CDR3 totals 14 residues. Germline values: CDR1 LGHDT, CDR2 YNNKEL (reference sequence). The CDR3 region has the DNA TGTGCCAGCAGCCGGGGCTTAACGCTTAATGAGCAGTTCTTC. It encodes CASSRGLTLNEQFF.

The rearrangement uses TRBV4-1 and TRBJ1-2, with D unclear. CDR3 length: 13 residues. V dropped 1 base and J dropped 8 bases, with 11 bases sitting between them. The germline gives CDR1 MGHRA, CDR2 YSYEKL. DNA of the CDR3: TGCGCCAGCAGCCAAGGGAGGGTAGACGGCTACACCTTC. This translates into CASSQGRVDGYTF.

The chain links TRBV2 to TRBJ2-7; 9 nucleotides agree with TRBD1. The CDR3 has 13 residues. The ends lost 0 bases at V and 12 bases at J; junction bases unmatched: 6. The V gene's germline CDR1 is SNHLY and CDR2 FYNNEI. CDR3 amino acids: CASSEARDRVRYF. In nucleotides, the CDR3 is TGTGCCAGCAGTGAAGCGCGGGACAGGGTGCGGTACTTC. The entire variable domain, with the rest obtained from reference TRBV2 and TRBJ2-7, is as follows: EPEVTQTPSHQVTQMGQEVILRCVPISNHLYFYWYRQILGQKVEFLVSFYNNEISEKSEIFDDQFSVERPDGSNFTLKIRSTKLEDSAMYFCASSEARDRVRYFGPGTRLTVT.

The chain employs TRBV13 and TRBJ2-2; TRBD1 might be the D (5 bases). V was cut by 6 bases and J by 0 bases, with 14 bases left in between. The germline V gene has CDR1 PRHDT and CDR2 FYEKMQ (reference sequence). The CDR3 runs to 16 residues. The CDR3 here is CASRDMGSANTGELFF. The CDR3 coding sequence is TGTGCCAGCAGGGACATGGGTTCCGCGAACACCGGGGAGCTGTTTTTT.

The gene calls are TRBV5-6 and TRBJ1-4; D unresolved. The CDR3 has 14 residues. Germline CDR1 reads SGHDT; CDR2 reads YYEEEE. V was clipped by 5 bases and J by 4 bases, with 12 bases between them. The CDR3 is CASSRGNGNEKLFF. For the CDR3, the DNA is TGTGCCAGCAGTCGGGGAAATGGTAATGAAAAACTGTTTTTT.

V is TRBV11-2 and J is TRBJ2-7; D is ambiguous. The CDR3 runs to 12 residues. CDR1 and CDR2 (germline): SGHAT, FQNNGV. V gave up 3 bases and J gave up 4 bases, with 7 bases separating them. The CDR3 reads CASSLSRYEQYF. CDR3 nucleotide sequence: TGTGCCAGCAGCTTGTCCAGATACGAGCAGTACTTC.

This sequence joins TRBV27 and TRBJ2-1, with 8 bases that match TRBD2. The trim removed 2 bases at V and 2 bases at J, leaving 2 bases unmatched. Germline CDR1 MNHEY, CDR2 SMNVEV (reference sequence). CDR3 length: 15 amino acids. CDR3 in amino acids: CASSLASGPYNEQFF. DNA of the CDR3: TGTGCCAGCAGTTTAGCTAGCGGGCCCTACAATGAGCAGTTCTTC.

The V and J genes are TRBV2 and TRBJ1-6; D is undetermined. The CDR3 consists of 12 residues. Germline loops: CDR1 SNHLY, CDR2 FYNNEI. V was trimmed by 5 bases and J by 13 bases, leaving 12 bases between them. The CDR3 here is CASSPGGYPLHF. The CDR3 DNA sequence: TGTGCCAGCAGTCCGGGAGGGTACCCCCTCCACTTT.

The table lists this clone with a few counts. This chain uses TRBV21-1 with TRBJ1-3; TRBD1, the table's D call, lacks a check against the DNA. TRBV21-1 is given as a pseudogene. The CDR3 contains 15 residues. For the CDR3, the DNA is TGTGCCAGCAGTAGACAGTCTCTAACTGGAAACACCATATATTTT. It yields the protein CASSRQSLTGNTIYF.

This clone was seen a handful of times. V usage is TRBV14 and J usage is TRBJ2-7; D perhaps matches TRBD2 (5 bases). The length of the CDR3 is 15 residues. Germline CDR1 SGHDN, CDR2 FVKESK. The germline V and J ends were trimmed by 3 bases and 7 bases, with 19 bases remaining between them. CDR3 bases: TGTGCCAGCAGCCAGGAGTGGGCTAGCCTGAAAGAGCAGTACTTC. This gives the protein CASSQEWASLKEQYF. Supplemented by reference TRBV14 and TRBJ2-7, the full variable domain reads EAGVTQFPSHSVIEKGQTVTLRCDPISGHDNLYWYRRVMGKEIKFLLHFVKESKQDESGMPNNRFLAERTGGTYSTLKVQPAELEDSGVYFCASSQEWASLKEQYFGPGTRLTVT.

V is TRBV10-3 and J is TRBJ2-5; 12 nucleotides match TRBD1. This CDR3 contains 16 residues. The ends lost 11 bases at V and 2 bases at J; junction bases unmatched: 12. The V gene's germline CDR1 is ENHRY and CDR2 SYGVKD. CDR3: CASSPGDRGLQETQYF. The CDR3 nucleotides are TGTGCCTCCTCCCCGGGGGACAGGGGGCTTCAAGAGACCCAGTACTTC.

The genes are TRBV6-5 and TRBJ2-5; 9 bases agree with TRBD2. V gave up 7 bases and J gave up 1 base; unmatched junction bases: 4. The CDR3 has 14 residues. Looked up from germline, CDR1 is MNHEY and CDR2 is SVGAGI. CDR3 nucleotides: TGTGCCAGCACCGGGACTAGCCCCCAAGAGACCCAGTACTTC. This sequence encodes CASTGTSPQETQYF.